Listed below are T cell receptor beta chains from one sample, sequenced in a study of naive and memory T cell subsets. TCRdb reanalysed the UMI-ligation and nested PCR reads using MiXCR and keeps one entry per CDR3 protein. The sample lists 130,000 or so distinct CDR3 sequences, roughly 32% seen once, with roughly 0.86% in the top ten. Sequences were obtained from central memory CD4+ T cells from blood. These receptors were obtained from a human donor in good health. Both conserved end residues are part of each CDR3. The order of the fields is D gene, V gene, clone size, J gene, CDR3 DNA, CDR3 protein. A D gene is named only where the DNA matches it firmly. Clone size is stated in some rows and not others, as once, few, many or a class when expanded.

d_call: NA; v_call: TRBV23-1; clone_size: many; j_call: TRBJ1-1; cdr3_nt: TGCGCCAGCAGTCAGTTCGGACACTCAGACACTGAAGCTTTCTTT; cdr3_aa: CASSQFGHSDTEAFF
d_call: TRBD2; v_call: TRBV7-7; clone_size: few; j_call: TRBJ2-7; cdr3_nt: TGTGCTAGCAGCCCTGGGGGGGACGAGCAGTACTTC; cdr3_aa: CASSPGGDEQYF
d_call: NA; v_call: TRBV30; clone_size: few; j_call: TRBJ2-7; cdr3_nt: TGTGCCTGGAGTGACCCCGTCCTCTACGAGCAGTACTTC; cdr3_aa: CAWSDPVLYEQYF
d_call: TRBD2; v_call: TRBV28; clone_size: NA; j_call: TRBJ2-4; cdr3_nt: TGTGCCATCGAAGAGTGGGGGGGCAAAAACATTCAGTACTTC; cdr3_aa: CAIEEWGGKNIQYF
d_call: NA; v_call: TRBV6-6; clone_size: NA; j_call: TRBJ1-1; cdr3_nt: TGTGCCAGCAGTTACGGGGGGGGTGCTGGTACTGAAGCTTTCTTT; cdr3_aa: CASSYGGGAGTEAFF
d_call: TRBD2; v_call: TRBV20-1; clone_size: NA; j_call: TRBJ2-7; cdr3_nt: TGCAGTGCTAGAGACGCGGGAGACGTTTACGAGCAGTACTTC; cdr3_aa: CSARDAGDVYEQYF
d_call: TRBD1; v_call: TRBV3-1; clone_size: many; j_call: TRBJ2-2; cdr3_nt: TGTGCCAGCAACACACAGGGGTCCGGGGAGCTGTTTTTT; cdr3_aa: CASNTQGSGELFF
d_call: TRBD1; v_call: TRBV28; clone_size: few; j_call: TRBJ2-7; cdr3_nt: TGTGCCAGCAGTGGTACTTCAGGGGGCCTCTACGAGCAGTACTTC; cdr3_aa: CASSGTSGGLYEQYF
d_call: TRBD1; v_call: TRBV6-1; clone_size: NA; j_call: TRBJ2-1; cdr3_nt: TGTGCCACTTGGACAGGGTGGAGTTATGAGCAGTTCTTC; cdr3_aa: CATWTGWSYEQFF
d_call: NA; v_call: TRBV7-2; clone_size: NA; j_call: TRBJ2-7; cdr3_nt: TGTGCCAGCAGCTTAGACTCTAGTGGTGAGCAGTACTTC; cdr3_aa: CASSLDSSGEQYF
d_call: NA; v_call: TRBV3-1; clone_size: NA; j_call: TRBJ2-3; cdr3_nt: TGTGCCAGCAGCCAAGATCTAGTTCCGGGAGCGCAGTATTTT; cdr3_aa: CASSQDLVPGAQYF
d_call: NA; v_call: TRBV24-1; clone_size: NA; j_call: TRBJ2-1; cdr3_nt: TGTGCCACCGGGCGGGGCGATGAGCAGTTCTTC; cdr3_aa: CATGRGDEQFF
d_call: TRBD2; v_call: TRBV29-1; clone_size: few; j_call: TRBJ2-1; cdr3_nt: TGCAGCGCCGTAGCGGGTAGTTTGAATGAGCAGTTCTTC; cdr3_aa: CSAVAGSLNEQFF
d_call: NA; v_call: TRBV29-1; clone_size: NA; j_call: TRBJ1-1; cdr3_nt: TGCAGCGTGGCCCCGAGGAGGGACACTGAAGCTTTCTTT; cdr3_aa: CSVAPRRDTEAFF
d_call: TRBD2; v_call: TRBV5-1; clone_size: NA; j_call: TRBJ2-3; cdr3_nt: TGCGCCAGCAGCTTGGCGGCGGGAGGGGGCACAGATACGCAGTATTTT; cdr3_aa: CASSLAAGGGTDTQYF